A selection of T cell receptor beta chains follows, all from one sample in a study of T-cell reconstitution after alpha-beta-depleted transplantation in children. MiXCR, applied by TCRdb to the PCR reads, yields one record per CDR3 protein. The table shows some 290,000 distinct CDR3 sequences, with almost 10% occurring only once. Sequenced here: PBMCs from the stem cell graft donor, sampled from the stem cell graft. The origin of the receptors is a human donor who donated a stem cell graft to a child with SCID. Each CDR3 is given with its conserved first and last residue. D genes are given only for firm matches. Some rows mark clone size as missing; the rest say once, few, many or name a class of expanded clone.

clone_size d_call j_call v_call cdr3_aa cdr3_nt
- - TRBJ2-5 TRBV5-1 CASSLDDIGGEETQYF TGCGCCAGCAGCTTGGACGATATCGGGGGCGAAGAGACCCAGTACTTC
few TRBD1 TRBJ2-3 TRBV11-3 CASSLGGQGATDTQYF TGTGCCAGCAGCTTAGGGGGACAGGGGGCTACAGATACGCAGTATTTT
many - TRBJ2-1 TRBV2 CASSEQHFNEQFF TGTGCCAGCAGTGAACAGCACTTCAATGAGCAGTTCTTC
- - TRBJ1-4 TRBV6-5 CASSYSQATNEKLFF TGTGCCAGCAGTTACTCACAGGCAACTAATGAAAAACTGTTTTTT
- TRBD1 TRBJ1-1 TRBV6-5 CASSSSQGQLNTEAFF TGTGCCAGCAGTTCATCTCAGGGACAGCTAAACACTGAAGCTTTCTTT
- TRBD2 TRBJ2-4 TRBV9 CASSVANVAGGPAKNIQYF TGTGCCAGCAGCGTAGCCAATGTAGCGGGGGGGCCGGCCAAAAACATTCAGTACTTC
- - TRBJ2-1 TRBV11-2 CASSSRGLLGDEQFF TGTGCCAGCAGCTCCCGGGGGCTTTTGGGCGATGAGCAGTTCTTC
- TRBD1 TRBJ1-2 TRBV4-1 CASSRDREYGYTF TGCGCCAGCAGCCGGGACAGGGAGTATGGCTACACCTTC
- - TRBJ2-7 TRBV12-3/TRBV12-4 CASSFPGYEQYF TGTGCCAGCAGTTTCCCAGGCTACGAGCAGTACTTC
few - TRBJ1-2 TRBV25-1 CASSELGSYGYTF TGTGCCAGCAGTGAGCTGGGCAGTTATGGCTACACCTTC
- TRBD2 TRBJ2-7 TRBV7-3 CASSVLLAGGCEQYF TGTGCCAGCAGCGTACTACTAGCGGGGGGTTGCGAGCAGTACTTC
- - TRBJ1-1 TRBV19 CASTAGNGGTEAFF TGTGCCAGTACCGCAGGGAATGGGGGCACTGAAGCTTTCTTT
many - TRBJ2-3 TRBV9 CASSVGGTDTQYF TGTGCCAGCAGCGTAGGAGGGACAGATACGCAGTATTTT
- TRBD2 TRBJ2-7 TRBV4-2 CASSQDTGGASYEQYF TGTGCCAGCAGCCAAGATACCGGGGGGGCCTCCTACGAGCAGTACTTC
few - TRBJ1-5 TRBV7-8 CASSLDLSQPQHF TGTGCCAGCAGCTTGGACCTATCCCAGCCCCAGCATTTT
- TRBD1 TRBJ2-7 TRBV27 CASGRDRVGFEQYF TGTGCCAGCGGCCGGGACAGGGTTGGATTCGAGCAGTACTTC
few - TRBJ1-2 TRBV12-3/TRBV12-4 CASRLGGFPYGYTF TGTGCCAGCAGATTGGGCGGGTTCCCCTATGGCTACACCTTC
- - TRBJ1-2 TRBV6-5 CASSYASPYGYTF TGTGCCAGCAGTTACGCAAGCCCTTATGGCTACACCTTC
many TRBD1 TRBJ2-2 TRBV5-1 CASSIRTGLFANTGELFF TGCGCCAGCAGTATCAGGACAGGCCTATTCGCGAACACCGGGGAGCTGTTTTTT
- - TRBJ1-2 TRBV20-1 CSASTGTNYGYTF TGCAGTGCTAGCACCGGGACTAACTATGGCTACACCTTC
- - TRBJ1-5 TRBV6-5 CASSYSTHSNQPQHF TGTGCCAGCAGTTACTCGACCCATAGCAATCAGCCCCAGCATTTT
- - TRBJ2-7 TRBV7-2 CASSLVTGIGSEQYF TGTGCCAGCAGCTTAGTTACAGGGATCGGTAGCGAGCAGTACTTC
few TRBD1 TRBJ2-7 TRBV10-3 CAISSTGAEQYF TGTGCCATCAGTTCGACAGGGGCCGAGCAGTACTTC
- - TRBJ2-2 TRBV7-8 CASSLGDMNTGELFF TGTGCCAGCAGCTTAGGGGACATGAACACCGGGGAGCTGTTTTTT
once - TRBJ2-2 TRBV3-1 CAISKRGPIGGELFF TGTGCCATTTCAAAACGGGGGCCCATCGGCGGGGAGCTGTTTTTT
few - TRBJ2-7 TRBV7-9 CASWSPVSLEQYF TGTGCCAGCTGGTCCCCCGTATCCTTGGAGCAGTACTTC
many - TRBJ1-1 TRBV20-1 CSAIGGVGTEAFF TGCAGTGCTATTGGGGGGGTCGGCACTGAAGCTTTCTTT
few - TRBJ2-3 TRBV3-1 CACSQVGTWTDTQYF TGTGCCTGCTCCCAAGTGGGGACATGGACAGATACGCAGTATTTT
many - TRBJ2-1 TRBV5-6 CASSLEVGDEQFF TGTGCCAGCAGCTTGGAGGTCGGCGATGAGCAGTTCTTC
many - TRBJ2-3 TRBV20-1 CSARFSTDTQYF TGCAGTGCTAGATTTAGCACAGATACGCAGTATTTT
- TRBD1 TRBJ1-4 TRBV20-1 CSASGDRNEKLFF TGCAGTGCTAGTGGGGACAGGAATGAAAAACTGTTTTTT
few TRBD1 TRBJ1-2 TRBV24-1 CATSRGPDGYTF TGTGCCACTAGCAGGGGGCCGGATGGCTACACCTTC
- - TRBJ1-2 TRBV25-1 CASKGAGSNYGYTF TGTGCCAGCAAAGGGGCAGGGTCCAACTATGGCTACACCTTC
few TRBD2 TRBJ2-1 TRBV5-1 CASSLAVGGLARNEQFF TGCGCCAGCAGCTTGGCGGTAGGGGGACTAGCGAGGAATGAGCAGTTCTTC
- - TRBJ2-7 TRBV5-6 CASSSFGGTAVYEQYF TGTGCCAGCAGCTCCTTTGGGGGGACAGCGGTTTACGAGCAGTACTTC
few TRBD2 TRBJ2-3 TRBV20-1 CSVGRAGSTDTQYF TGCAGTGTGGGGAGGGCCGGGAGCACAGATACGCAGTATTTT
- TRBD2 TRBJ2-5 TRBV12-3/TRBV12-4 CASRYGRLPPYF TGTGCCAGCAGGTACGGGAGGCTACCTCCGTACTTC
few - TRBJ2-7 TRBV12-3/TRBV12-4 CASSPQLAYEQYF TGTGCCAGCAGTCCACAATTGGCCTACGAGCAGTACTTC
few TRBD1 TRBJ2-7 TRBV4-2 CASSRGTAYEQYF TGTGCCAGCAGCCGGGGGACAGCCTACGAGCAGTACTTC
few TRBD1 TRBJ2-7 TRBV20-1 CSARDRGGLYEQYF TGCAGTGCTAGGGACAGGGGGGGGCTCTACGAGCAGTACTTC
few TRBD2 TRBJ2-7 TRBV6-2/TRBV6-3 CASTPGGSYEQYF TGTGCCAGCACCCCGGGGGGGTCCTACGAGCAGTACTTC
many TRBD2 TRBJ2-1 TRBV11-2 CASSFGPTSGAMSSYNEQFF TGTGCCAGCAGCTTCGGACCGACTAGCGGGGCAATGAGCTCCTACAATGAGCAGTTCTTC
few TRBD1 TRBJ1-3 TRBV7-9 CASSGTGANTIYF TGTGCCAGCAGCGGGACAGGGGCAAACACCATATATTTT
many - TRBJ1-4 TRBV4-1 CASSQGNEKLFF TGCGCCAGCAGCCAAGGAAACGAAAAACTGTTTTTT
- - TRBJ1-1 TRBV18 CATGVVENTEAFF TGTGCCACCGGCGTGGTGGAGAACACTGAAGCTTTCTTT
- TRBD1 TRBJ2-7 TRBV29-1 CSVDSGQGAREQYF TGCAGCGTTGATTCCGGCCAGGGGGCGCGGGAGCAGTACTTC
- TRBD1 TRBJ2-3 TRBV19 CASSHRDRGPRRDTQYF TGTGCCAGTAGTCACCGGGACAGGGGTCCCCGACGTGATACGCAGTATTTT
many - TRBJ2-5 TRBV7-8 CASSLVGGAPETQYF TGTGCCAGCAGCTTAGTAGGGGGGGCTCCCGAGACCCAGTACTTC
- TRBD1 TRBJ2-2 TRBV29-1 CSVTGGRGFAGELFF TGCAGCGTGACAGGGGGCCGAGGTTTTGCCGGGGAGCTGTTTTTT